This TCR beta chain derives from a study of technical replicates of blood from a handful of donors. Trimming took 4 bases from V and 6 from J, leaving 21 bases between them. CDR3 length: 16 amino acids. CDR1 and CDR2 from the germline V gene are SEHNR and FQNEAQ (reference sequence). This clone was found a few times. The data were produced by immunoSEQ multiplex PCR, yet TCRdb's version contains in-frame clones alone and is incomplete. The sample lists around 83,000 clones; about 93% were seen once. The chain uses TRBV7-9 and TRBJ1-2, with D perhaps TRBD1 (6 bases). The clonotype originates from a human donor in good health. The material sequenced was T cells isolated from PBMCs. The CDR3: CASSSSGQFRIDGYTF. As DNA, the CDR3 is TGTGCCAGCAGCTCTTCCGGACAGTTCAGAATCGATGGCTACACCTTC.